The subject of this entry is one T cell receptor beta chain. Then a second PCR, running about 6 to 12 cycles, was carried out with a sample-barcoded 5' primer and a J-beta primer mix. Every sample gave at least 2.5 million paired-end reads containing CDR3. TCRdb processed the 5' RACE reads anew with MiXCR; each CDR3 protein has one entry. Of under 800,000 distinct CDR3 sequences in the sample, 20% to 25% were seen once. The CDR3 runs to 17 residues. Per germline, CDR1 MNHEY and CDR2 SVGEGT. The junction had 8 bases not matched to a gene; V was cut back by 5 bases and J by 2 bases. The record originates from a study of blood T cells in healthy people across ages.

Sequencing input: blood. This clonotype was sampled from a man between 65 and 80 years old in good health. The chain is built from TRBV6-2 or TRBV6-3 and TRBJ2-2; 10 bases line up with TRBD2. CDR3: CASSTFSGRINTGELFF. The CDR3 DNA is TGTGCCAGCAGTACCTTTAGCGGGAGGATTAACACCGGGGAGCTGTTTTTT.